In its sample, the clone carrying this TCR beta chain was seen a few times. No antigen is known for it. The data were obtained in a study of T cell repertoires in cytomegalovirus infection. The overall study: Peptides in the study included HLA-C-restricted and HLA-B-restricted CMV epitopes. TCR beta signatures that were public indicated CMV infection and matching HLA type.

Via MiXCR, TCRdb re-called the reads, giving one row per CDR3 protein. Of nearly 700,000 distinct CDR3 sequences listed, roughly a third are singletons. The study, taken as a whole, reports: Summed frequency of shared TCR beta families picked out CMV carriers who also had the relevant HLA. HLA-C-restricted TCR beta clonotypes specific for CMV led the ex vivo response.

V was pared by 3 bases and J by 4 bases, with 10 bases between. The CDR3 is 14 amino acids. Germline V gives CDR1 SEHNR, CDR2 FQNEAQ (reference sequence). The material was cultured PBMCs, obtained from culture after CMV antigen stimulation. The TCR comes from a human donor in good health (CMV status not recorded). Some clones in this sample may be carry-over from other donors' samples. The rearrangement links TRBV7-9 to TRBJ2-1; perhaps TRBD1 as D (5 bases). Here the CDR3 DNA reads TGTGCCAGCAGCTTGTGGGGCGATTACAATGAGCAGTTCTTC. Translated, it gives CASSLWGDYNEQFF.